A selection of T cell receptor beta chains follows, all from one sample in a study of shared clonotypes between healthy human individuals. The table came from immunoSEQ multiplex PCR; TCRdb's copy has only in-frame clones and leaves some out. The sample records about 2.3 million clones, 85% to 95% being singletons. Input material: naive CD4+ T cells from PBMCs. These receptor sequences come from a man aged 18 to 29 in good health. Some clones in this sample may be carry-over from other donors' samples. CDR3s include the opening cysteine and the closing phenylalanine or tryptophan. The D gene is left open where the match is weak. A clone size is listed for some rows: how often the clone was seen (once, few, many), or a class if it is expanded.

abundance	v_gene	j_gene	d_gene	CDR3aa	CDR3nt
-	TRBV5-1	TRBJ1-1	TRBD1	CASSRTGQGASEAFF	TGCGCCAGCAGCCGGACGGGACAGGGGGCCTCTGAAGCTTTCTTT
-	TRBV19	TRBJ1-5	-	CASSPPRGRRSNQPQHF	TGTGCCAGTAGCCCACCGCGGGGCAGGCGATCAAATCAGCCCCAGCATTTT
-	TRBV5-4	TRBJ2-2	TRBD2	CASSLITSGNTGELFF	TGTGCCAGCAGCTTGATAACTAGCGGGAACACCGGGGAGCTGTTTTTT
-	TRBV6-1	TRBJ2-1	TRBD2	CASTQGTILSEQFF	TGTGCCAGCACTCAAGGGACTATTCTTTCTGAGCAGTTCTTC
-	TRBV10-3	TRBJ2-3	-	CASGKEADTQYF	TGTGCCAGCGGGAAGGAGGCAGATACGCAGTATTTT
-	TRBV9	TRBJ2-5	-	CASSSRLAETQYF	TGTGCCAGCAGCTCGCGCCTAGCGGAGACCCAGTACTTC
-	TRBV19	TRBJ1-5	-	CASSIGRGPNSNQPQHF	TGTGCCAGTAGTATAGGCCGGGGACCAAATAGCAATCAGCCCCAGCATTTT
-	TRBV29-1	TRBJ2-5	-	CSVIKVQETQYF	TGCAGCGTTATTAAGGTCCAAGAGACCCAGTACTTC
-	TRBV19	TRBJ1-3	TRBD1	CASSDRGHTGNTIYF	TGTGCCAGTAGTGACAGGGGGCATACTGGAAACACCATATATTTT
-	TRBV19	TRBJ2-3	-	CASSTREGTYRTDTQYF	TGTGCCAGTAGTACCCGAGAGGGTACCTACCGCACAGATACGCAGTATTTT
-	TRBV10-3	TRBJ2-1	-	CAISVRDPTSSYNEQFF	TGTGCCATCAGTGTTCGGGACCCTACGAGCTCCTACAATGAGCAGTTCTTC
-	TRBV29-1	TRBJ2-3	TRBD2	CSVDGGASLAGGTDTQYF	TGCAGCGTTGATGGTGGGGCTAGTCTAGCGGGAGGCACAGATACGCAGTATTTT
once	TRBV5-6	TRBJ2-4	-	CASSLVQGMGNIQYF	TGTGCCAGCAGCTTGGTTCAGGGGATGGGGAACATTCAGTACTTC
-	TRBV27	TRBJ2-7	TRBD2	CASSFFKRTSGKKFSAYEQYF	TGTGCCAGCAGTTTTTTTAAAAGGACTAGCGGGAAGAAATTTAGTGCCTACGAGCAGTACTTC
once	TRBV28	TRBJ2-2	TRBD2	CASRLPGLAGAGELFF	TGTGCCAGCAGGCTACCGGGACTAGCGGGAGCCGGGGAGCTGTTTTTT
once	TRBV11-2	TRBJ2-2	-	CASSPPGQVNTGELFF	TGTGCCAGCAGCCCCCCCGGGCAGGTGAACACCGGGGAGCTGTTTTTT
few	TRBV28	TRBJ2-7	-	CASSPRGRGYEQYF	TGTGCCAGCAGCCCCCGGGGAAGAGGCTACGAGCAGTACTTC
-	TRBV7-9	TRBJ2-7	TRBD2	CASSLGLAGLYEQYF	TGTGCCAGCAGCTTAGGACTAGCGGGATTATACGAGCAGTACTTC
-	TRBV7-9	TRBJ2-2	-	CASSFRFTGELFF	TGTGCCAGCAGCTTTAGGTTCACCGGGGAGCTGTTTTTT
-	TRBV7-2	TRBJ1-4	-	CASSLNSVAATNEKLFF	TGTGCCAGCAGCTTAAACAGCGTCGCCGCAACTAATGAAAAACTGTTTTTT
-	TRBV18	TRBJ2-7	-	CASSPRQDSYEQYF	TGTGCCAGCTCACCACGTCAAGACAGCTACGAGCAGTACTTC
-	TRBV5-1	TRBJ2-2	TRBD2	CASSLLLADNTGELFF	TGCGCCAGCAGCTTGTTGCTAGCGGATAACACCGGGGAGCTGTTTTTT
-	TRBV11-1	TRBJ2-6	-	CASTLDTYSGANVLTF	TGTGCCAGCACCCTCGATACATACTCTGGGGCCAACGTCCTGACTTTC
-	TRBV5-1	TRBJ2-1	TRBD2	CASSLSISAGGEQFF	TGCGCCAGCAGCTTGAGTATTAGCGCGGGGGGCGAGCAGTTCTTC
-	TRBV5-1	TRBJ2-1	-	CASSLGDRPYNEQFF	TGCGCCAGCAGCTTGGGGGACCGGCCCTACAATGAGCAGTTCTTC
-	TRBV9	TRBJ2-7	-	CASSVDFRSSYEQYF	TGTGCCAGCAGCGTAGATTTCCGAAGCTCCTACGAGCAGTACTTC
-	TRBV28	TRBJ2-7	TRBD1	CASSLWTGGSYEQYF	TGTGCCAGCAGTTTGTGGACAGGGGGATCCTACGAGCAGTACTTC
-	TRBV6-1	TRBJ2-7	-	CASSEDRTYEQYF	TGTGCCAGCAGTGAAGACAGAACCTACGAGCAGTACTTC
-	TRBV30	TRBJ2-5	TRBD2	CAWSLPGTSQYF	TGTGCCTGGAGTCTCCCGGGGACTAGCCAGTACTTC
-	TRBV28	TRBJ1-1	-	CASSLQLSEAFF	TGTGCCAGCAGCCTCCAGTTATCTGAAGCTTTCTTT
-	TRBV6-1	TRBJ1-1	-	CASGGPTGMNTEAFF	TGTGCCAGCGGGGGACCAACAGGGATGAACACTGAAGCTTTCTTT
-	TRBV5-1	TRBJ1-1	TRBD1	CASSVQQGTEAFF	TGCGCCAGCAGCGTTCAACAGGGGACTGAAGCTTTCTTT
-	TRBV5-1	TRBJ2-2	-	CASSFFPDTGELFF	TGCGCCAGCAGCTTTTTCCCGGACACCGGGGAGCTGTTTTTT
-	TRBV5-4	TRBJ2-2	-	CASSLGTTGLKNTGELFF	TGTGCCAGCAGCTTGGGGACTACAGGGTTAAAGAACACCGGGGAGCTGTTTTTT
-	TRBV4-1	TRBJ2-7	-	CASSPREGRVPHYEQYF	TGCGCCAGCAGCCCCCGTGAAGGGCGGGTTCCCCACTACGAGCAGTACTTC
-	TRBV9	TRBJ2-7	-	CASSVGIASSYEQYF	TGTGCCAGCAGCGTAGGTATTGCGAGCTCCTACGAGCAGTACTTC
-	TRBV6-1	TRBJ2-5	-	CASSAGAQETQYF	TGTGCCAGCAGTGCAGGGGCCCAAGAGACCCAGTACTTC
-	TRBV5-4	TRBJ2-1	-	CASSKGYNEQFF	TGTGCCAGCAGCAAGGGGTACAATGAGCAGTTCTTC
-	TRBV28	TRBJ2-7	TRBD2	CASTPAGEGTYEQYF	TGTGCCAGCACCCCTGCGGGGGAGGGGACCTACGAGCAGTACTTC
-	TRBV9	TRBJ1-2	TRBD1	CASSVEDRVNYTF	TGTGCCAGCAGCGTAGAGGACAGGGTGAACTACACCTTC
-	TRBV7-9	TRBJ1-1	-	CASSLQQTEAFF	TGTGCCAGCAGCTTACAACAAACCGAAGCTTTCTTT
-	TRBV9	TRBJ2-6	-	CASSPPRAYSGANVLTF	TGTGCCAGCAGCCCCCCCAGGGCCTACTCTGGGGCCAACGTCCTGACTTTC
-	TRBV6-5	TRBJ1-3	-	CASSYGGPGNTIYF	TGTGCCAGCAGTTACGGGGGGCCGGGAAACACCATATATTTT
-	TRBV7-3	TRBJ2-1	TRBD1	CASSLIRGQGSYNEQFF	TGTGCCAGCAGCTTAATCCGGGGACAGGGGTCCTACAATGAGCAGTTCTTC
-	TRBV6-5	TRBJ1-1	-	CASSYGTGVTEAFF	TGTGCCAGCAGTTACGGTACGGGGGTCACTGAAGCTTTCTTT
-	TRBV28	TRBJ1-2	-	CASSLKGIYGYTF	TGTGCCAGCAGTTTAAAGGGAATCTATGGCTACACCTTC
-	TRBV5-1	TRBJ1-3	TRBD1	CASSPDRARNTIYF	TGCGCCAGCAGCCCGGACAGGGCACGGAACACCATATATTTT
-	TRBV11-3	TRBJ2-2	-	CASSLLGRDPGELFF	TGTGCCAGCAGCTTATTGGGCCGGGATCCCGGGGAGCTGTTTTTT
few	TRBV30	TRBJ1-2	-	CAWRTPYYGYTF	TGTGCCTGGAGGACACCTTACTATGGCTACACCTTC
-	TRBV4-1	TRBJ2-7	TRBD1	CASSQDPGGTGIEQYF	TGCGCCAGCAGCCAAGATCCAGGTGGGACAGGGATCGAGCAGTACTTC
-	TRBV7-3	TRBJ2-2	TRBD1	CASSLGTGDTGELFF	TGTGCCAGCAGCCTGGGGACAGGGGACACCGGGGAGCTGTTTTTT
-	TRBV5-5	TRBJ2-2	TRBD2	CASSLAASGNTGELFF	TGTGCCAGCAGCTTGGCCGCTAGCGGGAACACCGGGGAGCTGTTTTTT